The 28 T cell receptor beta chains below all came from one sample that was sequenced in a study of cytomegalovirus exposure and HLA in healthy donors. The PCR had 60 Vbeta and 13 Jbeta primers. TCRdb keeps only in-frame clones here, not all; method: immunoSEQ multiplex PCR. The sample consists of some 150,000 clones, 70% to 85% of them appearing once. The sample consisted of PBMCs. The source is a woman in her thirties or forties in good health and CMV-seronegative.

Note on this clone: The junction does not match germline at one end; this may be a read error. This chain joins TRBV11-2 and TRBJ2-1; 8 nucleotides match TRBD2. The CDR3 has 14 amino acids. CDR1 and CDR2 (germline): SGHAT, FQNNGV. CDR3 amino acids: CASRLAGTHNEQFF. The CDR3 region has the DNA TGTGCCAGCAGGTTAGCGGGAACCCACAATGAGCAGTTCTTC.

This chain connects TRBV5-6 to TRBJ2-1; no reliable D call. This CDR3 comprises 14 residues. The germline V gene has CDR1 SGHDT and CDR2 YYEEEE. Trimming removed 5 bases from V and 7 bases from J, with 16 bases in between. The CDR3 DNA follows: TGTGCCAGCAGTAGTGGAGAGGATGGGAATGAGCAGTTCTTC. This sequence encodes CASSSGEDGNEQFF.

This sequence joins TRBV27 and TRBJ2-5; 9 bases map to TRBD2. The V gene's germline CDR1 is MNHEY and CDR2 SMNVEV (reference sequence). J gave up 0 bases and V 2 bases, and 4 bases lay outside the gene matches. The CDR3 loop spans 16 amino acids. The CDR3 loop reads CASSLVAGGYQETQYF. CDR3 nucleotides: TGTGCCAGCAGTTTAGTGGCGGGAGGGTACCAAGAGACCCAGTACTTC.

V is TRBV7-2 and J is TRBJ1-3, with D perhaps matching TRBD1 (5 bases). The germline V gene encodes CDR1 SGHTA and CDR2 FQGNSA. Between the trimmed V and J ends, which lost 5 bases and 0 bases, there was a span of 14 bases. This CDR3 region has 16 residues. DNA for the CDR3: TGTGCCAGCAGCCCACAACCGGGGGGCTCTGGAAACACCATATATTTT. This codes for CASSPQPGGSGNTIYF.

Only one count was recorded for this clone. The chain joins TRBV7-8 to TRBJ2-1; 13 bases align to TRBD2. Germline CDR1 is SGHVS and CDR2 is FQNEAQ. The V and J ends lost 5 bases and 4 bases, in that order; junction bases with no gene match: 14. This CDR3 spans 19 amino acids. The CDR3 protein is CASSPLLAGGLLGYNEQFF. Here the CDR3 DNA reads TGTGCCAGCAGCCCCTTACTAGCGGGAGGGCTCCTGGGGTACAATGAGCAGTTCTTC.

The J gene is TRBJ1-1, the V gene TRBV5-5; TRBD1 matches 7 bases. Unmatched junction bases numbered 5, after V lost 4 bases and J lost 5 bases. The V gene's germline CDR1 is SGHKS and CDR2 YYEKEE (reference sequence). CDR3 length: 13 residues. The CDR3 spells CASSPRGKTEAFF. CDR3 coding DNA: TGTGCCAGCAGCCCCAGGGGGAAGACTGAAGCTTTCTTT.

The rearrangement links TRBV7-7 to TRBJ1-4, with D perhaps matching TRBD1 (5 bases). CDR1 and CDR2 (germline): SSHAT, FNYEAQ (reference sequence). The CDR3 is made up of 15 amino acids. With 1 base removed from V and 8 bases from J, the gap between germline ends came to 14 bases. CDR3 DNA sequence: TGTGCCAGCAGCTTAGGAGGTGGGGCGGGAGAAAAACTGTTTTTT. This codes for CASSLGGGAGEKLFF.

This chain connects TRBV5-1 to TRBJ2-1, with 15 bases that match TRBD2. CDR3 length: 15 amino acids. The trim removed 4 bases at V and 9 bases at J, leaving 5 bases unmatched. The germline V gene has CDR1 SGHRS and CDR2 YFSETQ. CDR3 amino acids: CASSQGLAGGSEQFF. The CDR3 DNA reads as TGCGCCAGCAGCCAAGGACTAGCGGGAGGGAGTGAGCAGTTCTTC.

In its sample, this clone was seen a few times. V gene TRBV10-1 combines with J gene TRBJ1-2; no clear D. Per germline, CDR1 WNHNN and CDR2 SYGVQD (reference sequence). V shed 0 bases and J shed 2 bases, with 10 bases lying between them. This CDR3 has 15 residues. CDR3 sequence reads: CASSESRRANYGYTF. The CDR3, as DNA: TGCGCCAGCAGTGAGTCGAGGAGAGCGAACTATGGCTACACCTTC.

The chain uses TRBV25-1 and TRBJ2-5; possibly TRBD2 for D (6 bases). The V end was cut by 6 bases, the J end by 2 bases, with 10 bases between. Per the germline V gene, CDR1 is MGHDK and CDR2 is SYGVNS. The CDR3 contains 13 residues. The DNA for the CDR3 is TGTGCCAGCAGGCGGGAAGTACAAGAGACCCAGTACTTC. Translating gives CASRREVQETQYF.

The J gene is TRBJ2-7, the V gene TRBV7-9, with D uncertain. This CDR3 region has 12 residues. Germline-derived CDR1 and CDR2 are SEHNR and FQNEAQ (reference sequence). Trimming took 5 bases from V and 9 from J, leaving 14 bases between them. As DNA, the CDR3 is TGTGCCAGCAGCATGAACCCCGGCGGGCAGTACTTC. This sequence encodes CASSMNPGGQYF.

CDR3 protein: CASSLIAGETGEQFF. CDR3 in DNA: TGTGCCAGCAGCTTAATAGCGGGGGAAACGGGTGAGCAGTTCTTC. The chain uses TRBV11-2 and TRBJ2-1; 9 nucleotides align to TRBD2. V was clipped by 2 bases and J by 9 bases; unmatched bases: 8. The CDR3 consists of 15 residues. CDR1 SGHAT and CDR2 FQNNGV come from the germline V gene.

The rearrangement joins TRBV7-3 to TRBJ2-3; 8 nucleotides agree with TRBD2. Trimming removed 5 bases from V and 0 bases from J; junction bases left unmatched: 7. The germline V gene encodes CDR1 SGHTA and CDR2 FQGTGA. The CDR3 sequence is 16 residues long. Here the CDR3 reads CASSPDTSGSTDTQYF. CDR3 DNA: TGTGCCAGCAGCCCCGATACTAGCGGAAGCACAGATACGCAGTATTTT.

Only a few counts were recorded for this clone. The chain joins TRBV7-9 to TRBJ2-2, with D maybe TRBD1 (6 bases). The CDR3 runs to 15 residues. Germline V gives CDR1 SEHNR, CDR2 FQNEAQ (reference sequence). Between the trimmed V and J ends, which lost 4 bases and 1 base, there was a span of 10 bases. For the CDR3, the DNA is TGTGCCAGCAGCTCCGGACAGCTGAACACCGGGGAGCTGTTTTTT. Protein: CASSSGQLNTGELFF.

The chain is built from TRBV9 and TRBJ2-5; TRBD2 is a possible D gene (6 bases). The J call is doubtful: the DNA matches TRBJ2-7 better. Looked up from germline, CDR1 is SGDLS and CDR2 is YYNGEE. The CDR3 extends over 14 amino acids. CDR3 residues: CASSASGRAYEQYF. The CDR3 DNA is TGTGCCAGCAGCGCAAGCGGGCGGGCCTACGAGCAGTACTTC.

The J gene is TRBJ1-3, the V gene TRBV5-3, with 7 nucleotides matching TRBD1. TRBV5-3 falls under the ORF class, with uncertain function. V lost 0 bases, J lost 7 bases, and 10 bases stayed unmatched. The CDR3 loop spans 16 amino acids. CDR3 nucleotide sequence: TGTGCCAGAAGCTTGGCCCGGGGACAGCGAGCCAACACCATATATTTT. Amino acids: CARSLARGQRANTIYF.

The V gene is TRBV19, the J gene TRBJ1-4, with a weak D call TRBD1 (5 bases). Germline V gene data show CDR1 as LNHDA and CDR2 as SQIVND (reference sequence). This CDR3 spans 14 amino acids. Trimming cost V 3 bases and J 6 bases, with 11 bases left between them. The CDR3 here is CASSIGGGDEKLFF. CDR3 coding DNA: TGTGCCAGTAGTATTGGGGGAGGAGATGAAAAACTGTTTTTT.

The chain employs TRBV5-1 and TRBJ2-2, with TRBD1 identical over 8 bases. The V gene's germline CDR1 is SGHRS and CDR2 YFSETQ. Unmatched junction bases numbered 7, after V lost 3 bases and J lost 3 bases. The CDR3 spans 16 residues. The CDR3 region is CASSWTGRADTGELFF. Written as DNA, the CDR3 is TGCGCCAGCAGCTGGACAGGGCGGGCGGACACCGGGGAGCTGTTTTTT.

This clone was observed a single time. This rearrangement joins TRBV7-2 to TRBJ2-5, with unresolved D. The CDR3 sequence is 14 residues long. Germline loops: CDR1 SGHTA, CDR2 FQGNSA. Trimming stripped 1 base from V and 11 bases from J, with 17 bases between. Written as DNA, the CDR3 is TGTGCCAGCAGCTTAGGAATAGGCCCCGTCGGGCAGTACTTC. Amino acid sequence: CASSLGIGPVGQYF.

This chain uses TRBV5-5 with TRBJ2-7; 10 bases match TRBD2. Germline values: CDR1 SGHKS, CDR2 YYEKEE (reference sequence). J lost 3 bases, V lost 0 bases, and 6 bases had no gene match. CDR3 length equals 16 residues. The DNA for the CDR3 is TGTGCCAGCAGCTTGGTTTCGCTAGCGGGGGACTACGAGCAGTACTTC. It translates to CASSLVSLAGDYEQYF.

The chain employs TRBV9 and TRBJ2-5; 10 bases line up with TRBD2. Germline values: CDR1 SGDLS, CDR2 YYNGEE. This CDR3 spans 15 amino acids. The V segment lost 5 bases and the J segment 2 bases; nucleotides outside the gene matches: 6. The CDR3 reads CASSTAGGGQETQYF. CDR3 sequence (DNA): TGTGCCAGCAGTACAGCGGGAGGGGGGCAAGAGACCCAGTACTTC.

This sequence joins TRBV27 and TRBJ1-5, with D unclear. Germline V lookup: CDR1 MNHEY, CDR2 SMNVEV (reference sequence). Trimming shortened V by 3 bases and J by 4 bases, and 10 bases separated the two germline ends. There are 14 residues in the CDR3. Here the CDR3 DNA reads TGTGCCAGCAGTTTTAACAGCCCTAATCAGCCCCAGCATTTT. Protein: CASSFNSPNQPQHF.

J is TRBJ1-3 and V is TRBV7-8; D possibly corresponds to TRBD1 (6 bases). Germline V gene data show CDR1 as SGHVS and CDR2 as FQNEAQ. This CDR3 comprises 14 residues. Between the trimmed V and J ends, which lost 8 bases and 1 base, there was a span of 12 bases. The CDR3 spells CASRRGSSGNTIYF. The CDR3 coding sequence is TGTGCCAGCCGCAGGGGCAGTTCTGGAAACACCATATATTTT. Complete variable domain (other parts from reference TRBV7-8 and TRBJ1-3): GAGVSQSPRYKVAKRGQDVALRCDPISGHVSLFWYQQALGQGPEFLTYFQNEAQLDKSGLPSDRFFAERPEGSVSTLKIQRTQQEDSAVYLCASRRGSSGNTIYFGEGSWLTVV.

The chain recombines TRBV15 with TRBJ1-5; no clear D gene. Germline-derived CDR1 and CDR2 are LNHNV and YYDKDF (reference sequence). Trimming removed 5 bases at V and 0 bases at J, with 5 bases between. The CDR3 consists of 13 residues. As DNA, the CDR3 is TGTGCCACCAGCGGCAATAGCAATCAGCCCCAGCATTTT. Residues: CATSGNSNQPQHF.

The CDR3 nucleotides are TGTGCCAGCAGCCCAAGACTAGCGGGAGCCCAATCCGGGGAGCTGTTTTTT. Protein product: CASSPRLAGAQSGELFF. The chain carries TRBV7-9 and TRBJ2-2; 12 bases map to TRBD2. There are 17 residues in the CDR3. Germline trimming cut 5 bases from V and 6 bases from J; bases unmatched to any gene: 10. Germline loops: CDR1 SEHNR, CDR2 FQNEAQ (reference sequence).

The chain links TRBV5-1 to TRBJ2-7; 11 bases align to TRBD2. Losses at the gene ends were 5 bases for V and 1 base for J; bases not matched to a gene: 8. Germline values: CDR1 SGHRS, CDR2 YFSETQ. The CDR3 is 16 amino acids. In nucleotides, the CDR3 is TGCGCCAGCAGTATCGGGACTAGCGGACCTTCCTACGAGCAGTACTTC. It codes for CASSIGTSGPSYEQYF.

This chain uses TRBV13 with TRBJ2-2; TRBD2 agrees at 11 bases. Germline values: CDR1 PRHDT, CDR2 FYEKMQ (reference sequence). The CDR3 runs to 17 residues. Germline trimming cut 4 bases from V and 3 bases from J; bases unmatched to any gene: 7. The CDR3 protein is CASSSSGTSGHTGELFF. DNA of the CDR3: TGTGCCAGCAGCTCGTCCGGGACTAGCGGACACACCGGGGAGCTGTTTTTT.

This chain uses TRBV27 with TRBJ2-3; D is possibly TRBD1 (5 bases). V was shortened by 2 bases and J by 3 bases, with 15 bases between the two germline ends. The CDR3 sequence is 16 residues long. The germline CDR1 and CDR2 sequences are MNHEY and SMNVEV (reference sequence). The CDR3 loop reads CASSLVATGITDTQYF. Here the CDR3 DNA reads TGTGCCAGCAGTTTAGTCGCAACAGGAATTACAGATACGCAGTATTTT.